Each of the 8 T cell receptor beta chains below was sequenced from the same sample in a study of T cells after yellow fever vaccination. TCRdb re-analysed the 5' RACE reads in MiXCR, keeping a single row per CDR3 protein. The data hold hundreds of thousands of distinct CDR3 sequences, with 8.5% to 9% observed a single time. Sample: PBMCs, taken on the day of the first yellow fever vaccination. The receptors originated from a man aged 18 to 29 who received the YFV17D yellow fever vaccine.

The chain joins TRBV5-6 to TRBJ2-7; D not certain. The CDR3 is 12 residues long. Trimming took off 4 bases at V and 6 bases at J, with 11 bases between the two ends. Germline CDR1 reads SGHDT; CDR2 reads YYEEEE. The DNA of the CDR3 is TGTGCCAGCAGCCTTGCGTTAGCCGAGCAGTACGTC. It yields the protein CASSLALAEQYV.

The rearrangement uses TRBV10-3 and TRBJ2-6; D not certain. CDR1 is ENHRY, CDR2 SYGVKD, per germline. The CDR3 totals 16 residues. Trimming shortened V by 0 bases and J by 9 bases, and 15 bases separated the two germline ends. CDR3 residues: CAISESPSGSVNVLTF. The CDR3 nucleotides are TGTGCCATCAGTGAGTCCCCGTCCGGGTCAGTCAACGTCCTGACTTTC.

In its sample, this clonotype was seen a few times. V and J are TRBV7-9 and TRBJ1-1; tentative D call: TRBD1 (5 bases). The V gene's germline CDR1 is SEHNR and CDR2 FQNEAQ (reference sequence). Trimming removed 8 bases from V and 4 bases from J, with 14 bases in between. This CDR3 is built from 13 residues. The CDR3 here is CASGAEEITEAFF. CDR3 nucleotides: TGTGCCAGCGGGGCAGAGGAGATCACTGAAGCTTTCTTT.

This chain links TRBV18 with TRBJ1-6; perhaps TRBD1 as D (5 bases). V was shortened by 3 bases and J by 7 bases, with 13 bases between the two germline ends. Germline V gene lookup returns CDR1 KGHSH and CDR2 LQKENI. The CDR3 totals 15 residues. The CDR3 spells CASSPLPGENSPLHF. CDR3 in DNA: TGTGCCAGCTCACCCCTACCGGGGGAAAATTCACCCCTCCACTTT.

V gene TRBV5-1 combines with J gene TRBJ2-5, with 12 bases lining up with TRBD2. The CDR3 is made up of 19 amino acids. Germline lookup yields CDR1 SGHRS and CDR2 YFSETQ. The J segment lost 1 base and the V segment lost 3 bases, leaving 13 bases of the junction unmatched. DNA of the CDR3: TGCGCCAGCAGCTCGGGCGCGGCTAGCGGGGGGGCGATCCAAGAGACCCAGTACTTC. Its protein is CASSSGAASGGAIQETQYF.

The chain carries TRBV6-2 or TRBV6-3 and TRBJ2-1; no reliable D call. The V end was cut by 4 bases, the J end by 7 bases, with 14 bases between. Germline CDR1 and CDR2: MNHEY and SVGEGT. CDR3 length: 14 amino acids. The CDR3: CASSWVSLLNEQFF. The CDR3 region has the DNA TGTGCCAGCAGTTGGGTCTCCCTCCTTAATGAGCAGTTCTTC.

This clonotype was seen only a few times. The chain combines TRBV7-2 with TRBJ1-1; D is unresolved. The V and J ends lost 5 bases and 7 bases respectively, with 8 bases between them. The CDR3 is made up of 11 amino acids. The germline V gene encodes CDR1 SGHTA and CDR2 FQGNSA. The CDR3, as DNA: TGTGCCAGCAGCCCCCAGATTGAAGCTTTCTTT. This codes for CASSPQIEAFF.

This clonotype was seen only a few times. The chain is built from TRBV6-1 and TRBJ1-2; 8 positions match TRBD1. The germline CDR1 and CDR2 sequences are MNHNS and SASEGT. V shed 6 bases, J shed 4 bases, and the junction held 7 bases outside the gene matches. This CDR3 has 14 residues. CDR3 loop: CASRPGTGTYGYTF. CDR3 coding DNA: TGTGCCAGCAGGCCCGGGACAGGCACCTATGGCTACACCTTC.